The T cell receptor beta chain described here comes from a study of OX40 agonist ivuxolimab in advanced cancers. For the study at large: Cohort: around 83% men, mean age about 60, aged about 20 to 85.

The CDR3 is 13 residues long. Germline trimming cut 5 bases from V and 8 bases from J; bases unmatched to any gene: 9. CDR1 SQVTM and CDR2 ANQGSEA come from the germline V gene. This table comes from immunoSEQ multiplex PCR, and its TCRdb copy is limited to in-frame clones, with some not included. The sample includes 30,000 to 35,000 clones, roughly nine tenths seen only once; the top ten take approximately 26%. Study results and caveats: Part of the nonresponder group also had normalized T-cell clonal expansion that was low.

A remark on this clone: Its antigen is unknown.

The sample consisted of CD4+ or CD8+ T cells sorted from blood, taken in a trial of the OX40 agonist ivuxolimab. The chain couples TRBV29-1 to TRBJ1-2, with 9 nucleotides matching TRBD1. This TCR derives from an adult with an advanced solid tumor such as melanoma, head and neck, liver or kidney cancer. This CDR3 reads CSVNPGTGLGYTF. DNA of the CDR3: TGCAGCGTTAATCCCGGGACAGGGCTCGGCTACACCTTC. The complete variable domain, with remaining parts taken from reference TRBV29-1 and TRBJ1-2, reads SAVISQKPSRDICQRGTSLTIQCQVDSQVTMMFWYRQQPGQSLTLIATANQGSEATYESGFVIDKFPISRPNLTFSTLTVSNMSPEDSSIYLCSVNPGTGLGYTFGSGTRLTVV.